This T cell receptor (beta chain) was obtained from a study of T cell clonotyping in hematopoietic cell transplantation. Findings and limits, study-wide: After transplant, recipient diversity fell while pathologically expanded clonotypes grew through day 180. At the given depth, recipient repertoires were over 97% de novo clonotypes.

The V and J ends lost 2 bases and 3 bases respectively, with 5 bases between them. CDR1 is SGHVS and CDR2 is FQNEAQ in the germline V gene. This CDR3 has 13 residues. Details on this clone: The antigen is not known.

TCRdb's copy holds only in-frame clones and misses some; the assay was immunoSEQ multiplex PCR. The sample lists about 9,000 clones, 80% to 90% seen once, with approximately 37% in the top ten. Recipient blood drawn about 28 days pretransplant and days 30, 100, 180 after. This sample comprised PBMCs, obtained 180 days after allogeneic stem cell transplant. The chain joins TRBV7-8 to TRBJ1-5, with D unclear. The sequence derives from a human patient who had an allogeneic stem cell transplant, so the T cells may come from the graft donor. The donor label of this sample is uncertain. Some clones in this sample may be carry-over from other donors' samples. This chain's CDR3 is CASSLSHNQPQHF. As DNA, the CDR3 is TGTGCCAGCAGCTTATCCCACAATCAGCCCCAGCATTTT.